This T cell receptor beta chain was identified during a study of T-cell memory formation after mild COVID-19. Overall study: Clusters were largely donor specific. Overall study findings and caveats: Most CD4+ clones that shrank were in CM and EM, while CD8+ ones turned up in EMRA. Pre-infection memory carried some responding clones, suggesting that cross-reactive memory joined. Clones contracting across day 15 to 85 had a balanced CD4/CD8 profile; later expanding clones leaned CD4+.

With respect to this clonotype: Its antigen is undetermined.

In germline, CDR1 is SGHTA, CDR2 FQGNSA. Trimming left V 10 bases short and J 0 bases short, with 7 bases between. The CDR3 is 13 residues long. TCRdb re-called the 5' RACE reads with MiXCR, one entry per CDR3 protein. This sample has 350,000 or so distinct CDR3 sequences; 20% to 25% occur once, and the top ten carry roughly a fifth. The chain links TRBV7-2 to TRBJ1-6; no clear D. This clonotype originated in a man aged 18 to 30 who had mild COVID-19 (a few samples of this study predate the infection). Cell type and time point are not known. The sequencing sample was made of PBMCs or a T cell subset sorted from them (not recorded which). The CDR3 here is CATGSSYNSPLHF. The CDR3 DNA reads as TGTGCCACCGGTAGCTCCTATAATTCACCCCTCCACTTT.